These 5 T cell receptor beta chains came from one sample sequenced in a study of CD8+ T cells in alopecia areata. Following RNA extraction, reverse transcription yielded cDNA that acted as the sequencing template. Repertoires were generated with immunoSEQ multiplex PCR, while TCRdb's copy carries only in-frame clones and drops some. The sample lists some 190,000 clones, approximately 50% occurring once. The treatment is: oral pan-JAK inhibitor, 5-10 mg twice daily. Specimen: CD8+ T cells sorted from blood, collected around week 54, from a patient treated with tofacitinib. These receptors were taken from a human donor with alopecia areata.

In its sample, this clone was seen once. This chain connects TRBV19 to TRBJ1-5; tentative D call: TRBD1 (5 bases). The germline V gene encodes CDR1 LNHDA and CDR2 SQIVND (reference sequence). The CDR3 is 16 residues long. V was clipped by 6 bases and J by 7 bases, with 22 bases between them. The CDR3 coding sequence is TGTGCCAGTAGCTCGATAGGGCAGGGTGTCGGACAGCCCCAGCATTTT. Amino acid sequence: CASSSIGQGVGQPQHF.

The rearrangement links TRBV29-1 to TRBJ1-2; 7 bases are shared with TRBD1. Looked up from germline, CDR1 is SQVTM and CDR2 is ANQGSEA. The ends lost 6 bases at V and 5 bases at J; junction bases unmatched: 15. The CDR3 consists of 15 residues. CDR3 residues: CSVVITDRVGYGYTF. The CDR3 nucleotides read TGCAGCGTCGTAATTACCGACAGGGTAGGGTATGGCTACACCTTC.

The chain uses TRBV19 and TRBJ1-5; D is possibly TRBD1 (5 bases). V lost 5 bases and J lost 2, with 13 bases in between. The CDR3 has 15 amino acids. Germline values: CDR1 LNHDA, CDR2 SQIVND (reference sequence). The CDR3 sequence is CASSGREIGNQPQHF. The CDR3 nucleotides are TGTGCCAGTAGTGGCAGGGAGATTGGCAATCAGCCCCAGCATTTT.

This sequence joins TRBV6-5 and TRBJ2-5; 8 nucleotides line up with TRBD1. The V gene end was trimmed by 5 bases and the J gene end by 4 bases; junction bases not matched to a gene: 6. The germline CDR1 and CDR2 sequences are MNHEY and SVGAGI. CDR3 length: 14 residues. The CDR3 coding sequence is TGTGCCAGCAGTGCACAGGGGGATCGAGAGACCCAGTACTTC. This sequence encodes CASSAQGDRETQYF.

The CDR3 region is CASSFPRQGITEAFF. In DNA, the CDR3 is TGTGCCAGCAGTTTCCCCAGACAGGGGATCACTGAAGCTTTCTTT. This chain connects TRBV27 to TRBJ1-1, with 8 bases lining up with TRBD1. J lost 4 bases, V lost 3 bases, and 7 bases had no gene match. There are 15 residues in the CDR3. Germline V lookup: CDR1 MNHEY, CDR2 SMNVEV (reference sequence).